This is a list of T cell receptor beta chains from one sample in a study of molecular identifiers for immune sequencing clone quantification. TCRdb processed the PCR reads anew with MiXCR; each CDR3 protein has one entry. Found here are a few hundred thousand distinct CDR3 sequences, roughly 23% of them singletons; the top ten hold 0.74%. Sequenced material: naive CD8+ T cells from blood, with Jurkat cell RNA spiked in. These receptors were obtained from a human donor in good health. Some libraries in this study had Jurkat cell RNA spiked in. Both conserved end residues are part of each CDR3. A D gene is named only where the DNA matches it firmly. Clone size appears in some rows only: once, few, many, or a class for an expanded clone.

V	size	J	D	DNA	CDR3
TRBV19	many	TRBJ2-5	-	TGTGCCACAAAAAAACCGGGACAACAAGAGACCCAGTACTTC	CATKKPGQQETQYF
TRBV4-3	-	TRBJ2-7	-	TGCGCCAGCAGCCAACAGATGGCCCAGGTTCTGAACGAGCAGTACTTC	CASSQQMAQVLNEQYF
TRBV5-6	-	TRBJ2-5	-	TGTGCCAGCAGCTTGGGGGCAGAAGAGACCCAGTACTTC	CASSLGAEETQYF
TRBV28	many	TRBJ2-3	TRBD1	TGTGCCAGCAGTGGAAGGACAGGGCTGGATACGCAGTATTTT	CASSGRTGLDTQYF
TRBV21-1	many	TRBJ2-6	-	TGTGCCAGCTTAACCGGGGATTTGGAGGGGGCCAACGTCCTGACTTTC	CASLTGDLEGANVLTF
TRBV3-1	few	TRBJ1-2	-	TGTGCCAGCAGCCCAAGCCGAGGGGAGGGGAACGTCTATGGCTACACCTTC	CASSPSRGEGNVYGYTF
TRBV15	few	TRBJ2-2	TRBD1	TGTGCCACCAGCAGCCCCCTTTTGGGACAGTCGAACACCGGGGAGCTGTTTTTT	CATSSPLLGQSNTGELFF
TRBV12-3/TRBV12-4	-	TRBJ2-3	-	TGTGCCAGCCGGATGTCGTCGGGGAGCACAGATACGCAGTATTTT	CASRMSSGSTDTQYF
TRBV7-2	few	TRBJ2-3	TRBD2	TGTGCCAGCAGCTTAGACCCGGGACTAACCACAGATACGCAGTATTTT	CASSLDPGLTTDTQYF
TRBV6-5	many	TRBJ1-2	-	TGTGCCAGCAGTTACAGTAGGTTGTATGGCTACACCTTC	CASSYSRLYGYTF
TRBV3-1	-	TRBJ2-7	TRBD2	TGTGCCAGCAGCCAAGTCGGACTAGTGGGAAGACCCTACGAGCAGTACTTC	CASSQVGLVGRPYEQYF
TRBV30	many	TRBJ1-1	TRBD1	TGTGCCTGCGACGGGGACAGGGGGCAAACTGAAGCTTTCTTT	CACDGDRGQTEAFF
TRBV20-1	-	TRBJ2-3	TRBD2	TGCAGTGCTATTTGGACTAGCGGGGGGGCCTTTTCAGATACGCAGTATTTT	CSAIWTSGGAFSDTQYF
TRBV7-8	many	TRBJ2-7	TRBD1	TGTGCCAGCAGCCCAAGGGACAGGCCCCCCTACGAGCAGTACTTC	CASSPRDRPPYEQYF
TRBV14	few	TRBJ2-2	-	TGTGCCAGCAGCATATTGATGTCCGGACCGAACACCGGGGAGCTGTTTTTT	CASSILMSGPNTGELFF
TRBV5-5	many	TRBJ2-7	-	TGTGCCAGCAGCCCGGAATTCTACAGGGTGATTGGCGAGCAGTACTTC	CASSPEFYRVIGEQYF
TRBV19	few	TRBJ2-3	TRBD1	TGTGCCAGTAGTATTTGGATACAGGGGGTGGATACGCAGTATTTT	CASSIWIQGVDTQYF
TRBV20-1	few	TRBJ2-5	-	TGCAGTGCTAGCCCTCTAGCGCTCCAAGAGACCCAGTACTTC	CSASPLALQETQYF
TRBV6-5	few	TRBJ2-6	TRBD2	TGTGCCAGCAGGTTTAGCCTAGCGGGAACCAAGGAAGGGGCCAACGTCCTGACTTTC	CASRFSLAGTKEGANVLTF
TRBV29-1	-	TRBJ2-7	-	TGCAGCGTTGAAGTCGTGGGACGGTCCACCACCTACGAGCGGTACTTC	CSVEVVGRSTTYERYF
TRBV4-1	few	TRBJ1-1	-	TGCGCCAGCAGCCAAGGACTCGAGACTGAAGCTTTCTTT	CASSQGLETEAFF
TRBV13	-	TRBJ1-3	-	TGTGCCAGCAGCTTAAGGGTGTCAGGAAACACCATATATTTT	CASSLRVSGNTIYF
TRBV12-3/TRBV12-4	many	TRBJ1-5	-	TGTGCCAGCAGTTTTGGAGGGAATCAGCCCCAGCATTTT	CASSFGGNQPQHF
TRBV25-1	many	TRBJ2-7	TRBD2	TGTGCCAGCAGTGAATGGGAGGGGTTGGGTGAGCAGTACTTC	CASSEWEGLGEQYF
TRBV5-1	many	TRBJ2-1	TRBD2	TGCGCCAGCAGCTTGGCGGGACTAGAATACAATGAGCAGTTCTTC	CASSLAGLEYNEQFF
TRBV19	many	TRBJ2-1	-	TGTGCCAGTAGTACTAACCACCCACCCTACAATGAGCAGTTCTTC	CASSTNHPPYNEQFF
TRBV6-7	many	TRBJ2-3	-	TGTGCCAGCAGGAACCTCTTGGATACGCAGTATTTT	CASRNLLDTQYF
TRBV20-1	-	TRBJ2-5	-	TGCAGTGCTAGAGATCTGTTAAGGGTGCCAGAGACCCAGTACTTC	CSARDLLRVPETQYF
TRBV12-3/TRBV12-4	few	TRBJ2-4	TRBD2	TGTGCCAGCAGTTCACTAGCGGGAGAGCTCGGTCGAGCCAAAAACATTCAGTACTTC	CASSSLAGELGRAKNIQYF
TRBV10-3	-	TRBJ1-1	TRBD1	TGTGCCATCAGTGAAATACAGGGGTCCACTGAAGCTTTCTTT	CAISEIQGSTEAFF
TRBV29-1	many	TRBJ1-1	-	TGCAGCGTTGAAACGGTAGTGAACACTGAAGCTTTCTTT	CSVETVVNTEAFF
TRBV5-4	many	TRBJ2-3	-	TGTGCCAGCAGCTTGGTTGGCTACACAGATACGCAGTATTTT	CASSLVGYTDTQYF
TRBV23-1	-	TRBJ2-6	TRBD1	TGCGCCAGCAGTCAATTCTCCCGGTCAGGGGGCATTTCTGGGGCCAACGTCCTGACTTTC	CASSQFSRSGGISGANVLTF
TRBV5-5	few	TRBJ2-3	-	TGTGCCAGCAGCTTGGCAGGGGCGAGCACAGATACGCAGTATTTT	CASSLAGASTDTQYF
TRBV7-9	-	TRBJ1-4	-	TGTGCCAGCAGCTTAGGTGTGGTGTCGGAAAAACTGTTTTTT	CASSLGVVSEKLFF
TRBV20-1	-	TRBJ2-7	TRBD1	TGCAGTGCTAAGGGACAGGGGGGAACTTATTACTACGAGCAGTACTTC	CSAKGQGGTYYYEQYF
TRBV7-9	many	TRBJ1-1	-	TGTGCCAGCAGCTCCGCGAACACTGAAGCTTTCTTT	CASSSANTEAFF
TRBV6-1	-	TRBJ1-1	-	TGTGCCAGCAGTGAAGTTGGCAGGGAAAACACTGAAGCTTTCTTT	CASSEVGRENTEAFF
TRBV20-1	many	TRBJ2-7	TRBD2	TGCAGTGCTAGAGTTAGCGGGGACTACGAGCAGTACTTC	CSARVSGDYEQYF
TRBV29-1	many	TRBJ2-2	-	TGCAGCGCCCACGGGACCGACACCGGGGAGCTGTTTTTT	CSAHGTDTGELFF
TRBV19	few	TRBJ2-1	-	TGTGCCAGTAGTATCGAACAGGACCTCTACAATGAGCAGTTCTTC	CASSIEQDLYNEQFF
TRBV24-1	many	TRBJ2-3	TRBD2	TGTGCCACCAGTGATTTGCCTAGCGGACATAGCACAGATACGCAGTATTTT	CATSDLPSGHSTDTQYF
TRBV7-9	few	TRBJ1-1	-	TGTGCCAGCAGCTCGCCTAGAGGGGTCCCCACTGAAGCTTTCTTT	CASSSPRGVPTEAFF
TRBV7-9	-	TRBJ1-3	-	TGTGCCAGCAGCTCCCGGCCGCGGGGGCACTCTGGAAACACCATATATTTT	CASSSRPRGHSGNTIYF
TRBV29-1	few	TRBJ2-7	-	TGCAGCGTAGTTCCCGGGATTTACTCCTACGAGCAGTACTTC	CSVVPGIYSYEQYF
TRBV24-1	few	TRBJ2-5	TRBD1	TGTGCCACCAGTGATAGGGACAGGGGGGGGATGGAGACCCAGTACTTC	CATSDRDRGGMETQYF
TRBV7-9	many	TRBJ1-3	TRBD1	TGTGCCAGCAGCTCCCCCGGGGCAGGGGGACAGCGCTCTGGAAACACCATATATTTT	CASSSPGAGGQRSGNTIYF
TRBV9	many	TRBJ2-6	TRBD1	TGTGCCAGCAGCGCGGACAGGGGTCCGAGCTCTGGGGCCAACGTCCTGACTTTC	CASSADRGPSSGANVLTF
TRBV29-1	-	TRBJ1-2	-	TGCAGCGTTGGAGCTGACTATGGCTACACCTTC	CSVGADYGYTF
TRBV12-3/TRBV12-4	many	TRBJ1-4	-	TGTGCCAGCAGCCCGACACAGCATAATGAAAAACTGTTTTTT	CASSPTQHNEKLFF
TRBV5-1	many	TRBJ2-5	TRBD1	TGCGCCAGCAGCGGCCGGGACAGGGGGCCAGAGACCCAGTACTTC	CASSGRDRGPETQYF
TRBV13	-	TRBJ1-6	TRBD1	TGTGCCAGCGGCGCTGGCCCGGGACAGGGGCATAATTCACCCCTCCACTTT	CASGAGPGQGHNSPLHF
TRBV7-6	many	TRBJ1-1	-	TGTGCCAGCAGCTTAGACGGATCTGAAGCTTTCTTT	CASSLDGSEAFF
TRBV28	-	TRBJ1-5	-	TGTGCCAGCAGTTTAGGGTCAGGAAATCAGCCCCAGCATTTT	CASSLGSGNQPQHF